These T cell receptor beta chains were read from a single sample in a study of blood T cell repertoires in COVID-19. Profiling relied on immunoSEQ multiplex PCR, and the TCRdb table lists in-frame clones only, not all of them. The repertoire holds just over 250,000 clones, with about 86% as singletons. The material sequenced was PBMCs or T cells enriched from blood (not recorded which). All receptors come from a young man with acute COVID-19. Both conserved end residues are trimmed from each CDR3. A D gene is named only where the DNA matches it firmly.

>TRBD1|TRBV5-1|TRBJ2-3
ASSFVKTGVNTQY
>TRBD2|TRBV2|TRBJ2-1
ASTGTTTSSEQF
>NA|TRBV19|TRBJ2-1
ATNHPRRGGSGEQF
>TRBD2|TRBV28|TRBJ2-5
ASSKRTSGSPEETQY
>TRBD1|TRBV7-3|TRBJ1-6
ASSLTRQGNSPLH
>NA|TRBV6-5|TRBJ1-6
ASSLRPFGDSPLH
>NA|TRBV7-9|TRBJ1-1
ASSPSGPGGITEAF
>NA|TRBV19|TRBJ1-4
ARPAGNATNEKLF
>NA|TRBV7-2|TRBJ1-2
ASSLAFAGGNYGYT
>TRBD1|TRBV19|TRBJ1-1
ASSERGHMNTEAF
>NA|TRBV24-1|TRBJ2-3
ATSDLLTGTRDTQY
>NA|TRBV7-2|TRBJ1-2
ASSYMTVDYGYT
>NA|TRBV7-9|TRBJ1-3
ASSSRDTGNTIY
>NA|TRBV14|TRBJ2-5
ASSDRDTIRETQY
>NA|TRBV6-1|TRBJ2-3
ASSDVVFTDTQY
>NA|TRBV9|TRBJ2-3
ASSAEVLNTDTQY
>TRBD1|TRBV6-2/TRBV6-3|TRBJ1-4
ASSPGTGSLAGNEKLF
>NA|TRBV5-4|TRBJ1-4
ASSTSAGLGEKLF
>NA|TRBV12-5|TRBJ2-1
ASGGKTPYNEQF
>NA|TRBV2|TRBJ2-4
ASTLEGLLAKNIQY
>NA|TRBV7-9|TRBJ1-3
ASSLQGRTNTIY
>NA|TRBV2|TRBJ2-3
ASSVSLSDTQY
>NA|TRBV10-2|TRBJ2-2
ASRHGDTGELF